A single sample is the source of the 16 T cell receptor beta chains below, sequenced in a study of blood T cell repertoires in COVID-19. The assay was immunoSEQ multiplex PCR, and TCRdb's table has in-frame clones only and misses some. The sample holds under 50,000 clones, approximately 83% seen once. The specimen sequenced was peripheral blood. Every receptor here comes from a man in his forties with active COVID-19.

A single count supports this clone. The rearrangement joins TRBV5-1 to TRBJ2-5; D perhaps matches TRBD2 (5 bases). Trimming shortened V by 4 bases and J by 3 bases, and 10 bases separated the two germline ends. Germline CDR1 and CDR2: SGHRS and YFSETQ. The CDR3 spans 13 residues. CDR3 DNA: TGCGCCAGCAGCCTGCGGACTGAAGAGACCCAGTACTTC. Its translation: CASSLRTEETQYF.

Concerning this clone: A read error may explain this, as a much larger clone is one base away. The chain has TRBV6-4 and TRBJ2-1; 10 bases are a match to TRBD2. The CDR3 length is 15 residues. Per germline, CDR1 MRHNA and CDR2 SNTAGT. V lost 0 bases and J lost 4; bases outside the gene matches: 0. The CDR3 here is CASSDSSGRYNEQFF. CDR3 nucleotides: TGTGCCAGCAGTGACTCTAGCGGGAGGTACAATGAGCAGTTCTTC.

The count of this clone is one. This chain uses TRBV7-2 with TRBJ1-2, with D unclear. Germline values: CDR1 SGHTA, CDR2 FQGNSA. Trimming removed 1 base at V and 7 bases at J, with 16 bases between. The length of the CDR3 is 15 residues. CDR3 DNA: TGTGCCAGCAGCTTAGAGTGGCAGGCCGAAGGTGGCTACACCTTC. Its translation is CASSLEWQAEGGYTF.

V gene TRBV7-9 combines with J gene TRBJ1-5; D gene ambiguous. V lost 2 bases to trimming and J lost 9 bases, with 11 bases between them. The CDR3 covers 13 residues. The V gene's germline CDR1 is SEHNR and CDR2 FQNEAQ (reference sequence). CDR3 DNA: TGTGCCAGCAGCTTAAGTTTTTTGGCGCCCCAGCATTTT. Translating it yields CASSLSFLAPQHF.

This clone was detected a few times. CDR3 amino acids: CASSRTTTGENEQYF. DNA of the CDR3: TGCGCCAGCAGCCGAACCACGACGGGAGAAAACGAGCAGTACTTC. The chain employs TRBV4-1 and TRBJ2-7; D might be TRBD2 (6 bases). CDR1 and CDR2 (germline): MGHRA, YSYEKL. The CDR3 is 15 amino acids. V was clipped by 4 bases and J by 5 bases, with 18 bases between them.

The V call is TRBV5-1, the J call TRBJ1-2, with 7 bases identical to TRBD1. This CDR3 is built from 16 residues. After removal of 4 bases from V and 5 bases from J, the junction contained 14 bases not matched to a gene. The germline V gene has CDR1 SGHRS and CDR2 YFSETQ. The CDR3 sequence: CASSRRGGGYEYGYTF. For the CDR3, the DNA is TGCGCCAGCAGCCGACGAGGGGGCGGGTATGAGTATGGCTACACCTTC.

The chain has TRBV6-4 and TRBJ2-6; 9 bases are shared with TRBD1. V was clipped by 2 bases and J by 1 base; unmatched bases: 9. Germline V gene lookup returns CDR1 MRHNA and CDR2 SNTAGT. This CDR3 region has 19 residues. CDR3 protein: CASSDGRGQGPSGANVLTF. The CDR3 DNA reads TGTGCCAGCAGTGACGGGAGGGGACAGGGCCCTTCTGGGGCCAACGTCCTGACTTTC.

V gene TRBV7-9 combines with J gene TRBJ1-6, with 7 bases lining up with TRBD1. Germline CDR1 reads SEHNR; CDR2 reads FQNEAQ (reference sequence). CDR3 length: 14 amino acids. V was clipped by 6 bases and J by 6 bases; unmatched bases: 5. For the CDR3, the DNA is TGTGCCAGCAGTAGCGACAGGGTTAATTCACCCCTCCACTTT. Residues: CASSSDRVNSPLHF.

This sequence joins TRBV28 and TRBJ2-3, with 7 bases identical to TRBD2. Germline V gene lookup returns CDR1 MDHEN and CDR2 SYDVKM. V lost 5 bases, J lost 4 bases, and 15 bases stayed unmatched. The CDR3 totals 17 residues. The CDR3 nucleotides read TGTGCCAGCAGTCCCAGTACGGGGGGAGGAGGCGCAGATACGCAGTATTTT. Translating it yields CASSPSTGGGGADTQYF.

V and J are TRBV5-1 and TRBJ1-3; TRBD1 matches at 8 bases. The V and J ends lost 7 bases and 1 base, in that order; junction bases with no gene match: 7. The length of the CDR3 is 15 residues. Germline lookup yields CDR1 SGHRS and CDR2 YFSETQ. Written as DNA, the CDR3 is TGCGCCAGCGGAGAACAGGGGGAGTCTGGAAACACCATATATTTT. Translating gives CASGEQGESGNTIYF.

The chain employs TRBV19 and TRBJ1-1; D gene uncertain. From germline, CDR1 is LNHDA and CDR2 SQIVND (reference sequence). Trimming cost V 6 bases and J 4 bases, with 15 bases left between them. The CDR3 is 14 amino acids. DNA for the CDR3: TGTGCCAGTAGGGGGAGTCGACGGACCACTGAAGCTTTCTTT. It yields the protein CASRGSRRTTEAFF.

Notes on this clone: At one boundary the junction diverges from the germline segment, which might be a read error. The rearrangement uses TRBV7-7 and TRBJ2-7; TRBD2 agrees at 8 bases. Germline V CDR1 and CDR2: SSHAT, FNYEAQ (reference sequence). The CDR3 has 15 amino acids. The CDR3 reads CASSLAPGGQGEQYF. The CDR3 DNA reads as TGTGCTAGCAGCTTAGCCCCGGGAGGGCAAGGCGAGCAGTACTTC.

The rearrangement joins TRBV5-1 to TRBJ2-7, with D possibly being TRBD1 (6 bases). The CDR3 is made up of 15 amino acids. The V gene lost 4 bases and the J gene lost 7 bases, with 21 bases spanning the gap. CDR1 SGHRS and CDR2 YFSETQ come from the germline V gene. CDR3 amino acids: CASSAHRVPAVEQYF. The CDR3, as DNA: TGCGCCAGCAGCGCCCACAGGGTTCCTGCGGTTGAGCAGTACTTC.

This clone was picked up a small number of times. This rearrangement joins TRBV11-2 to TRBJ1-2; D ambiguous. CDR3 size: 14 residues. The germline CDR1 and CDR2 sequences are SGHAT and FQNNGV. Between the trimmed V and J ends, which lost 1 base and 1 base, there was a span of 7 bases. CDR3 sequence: CASSLAHFNYGYTF. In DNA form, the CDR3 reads TGTGCCAGCAGCTTAGCTCACTTTAACTATGGCTACACCTTC.

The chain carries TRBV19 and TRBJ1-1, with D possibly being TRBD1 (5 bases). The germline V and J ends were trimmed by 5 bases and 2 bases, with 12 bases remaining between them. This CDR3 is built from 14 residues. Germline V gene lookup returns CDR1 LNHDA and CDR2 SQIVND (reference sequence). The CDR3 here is CASSADIPNTEAFF. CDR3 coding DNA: TGTGCCAGTAGTGCGGACATACCCAACACTGAAGCTTTCTTT.

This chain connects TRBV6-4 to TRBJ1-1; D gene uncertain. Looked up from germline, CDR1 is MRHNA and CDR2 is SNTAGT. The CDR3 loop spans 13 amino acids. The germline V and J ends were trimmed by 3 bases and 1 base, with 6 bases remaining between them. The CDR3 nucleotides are TGTGCCAGCAGTGAGGGCAGGAACACTGAAGCTTTCTTT. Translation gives CASSEGRNTEAFF.